Below are 26 T cell receptor beta chains sequenced from a single sample in a study of CD8 T cells in Susac syndrome. Reverse transcription used about 0.45 to 1 ug RNA and random hexamers. A single record per CDR3 protein comes from TCRdb applying MiXCR to the immunoSEQ multiplex PCR reads. The repertoire holds around 100,000 distinct CDR3 sequences, around 96% seen once, with approximately 0.33% in the top ten. Input material: CD8+ T cells from PBMCs. These receptors all come from a human donor with Susac syndrome.

The V gene is TRBV29-1, the J gene TRBJ1-1; 7 bases align to TRBD1. Trimming removed 8 bases from V and 4 bases from J; junction bases left unmatched: 7. The CDR3 loop spans 12 amino acids. From germline, CDR1 is SQVTM and CDR2 ANQGSEA. The CDR3 coding sequence is TGCAGCTCAAACAGGGGAGTCACTGAAGCTTTCTTT. Its translation is CSSNRGVTEAFF.

This chain joins TRBV5-4 and TRBJ2-3; maybe TRBD2 (6 bases). Per the germline V gene, CDR1 is SGHNT and CDR2 is YYREEE (reference sequence). The CDR3 runs to 16 residues. Trimming took off 3 bases at V and 5 bases at J, with 19 bases between the two ends. CDR3 bases: TGTGCCAGCAGCTCCCCTGCGGAGGGAGTACGAGATACGCAGTATTTT. It codes for CASSSPAEGVRDTQYF.

The chain couples TRBV12-3 or TRBV12-4 to TRBJ2-5, with 9 bases matching TRBD2. J gave up 5 bases and V 5 bases, and 6 bases lay outside the gene matches. The CDR3 runs 14 residues. CDR3 sequence (DNA): TGTGCCAGCAGTCAAGGGACTAGCTCGGAGACCCAGTACTTC. This sequence encodes CASSQGTSSETQYF.

J is TRBJ2-4 and V is TRBV5-1; D not certain. The CDR3 length is 15 residues. Per the germline V gene, CDR1 is SGHRS and CDR2 is YFSETQ. The V end lost 4 bases, the J end lost 2 bases, and 13 bases lay between the germline ends. CDR3 coding DNA: TGCGCCAGCAGCCCGACTCAGGTTACCAAAAACATTCAGTACTTC. Its translation is CASSPTQVTKNIQYF.

This clonotype has just one count. V and J are TRBV3-1 and TRBJ1-6, with 7 bases identical to TRBD1. V dropped 4 bases and J dropped 9; count of bases not matched to a gene: 12. CDR1 and CDR2 from the germline V gene are LGHDT and YNNKEL (reference sequence). This CDR3 is built from 16 residues. DNA of the CDR3: TGTGCCAGCAGCCGAACGACAGACAGGGCGTCTTCACCCCTCCACTTT. Protein: CASSRTTDRASSPLHF.

This chain links TRBV5-1 with TRBJ2-1; a weak D match, TRBD2 (5 bases). This CDR3 contains 12 residues. Germline V lookup: CDR1 SGHRS, CDR2 YFSETQ. Trimming cost V 5 bases and J 10 bases, with 13 bases left between them. The CDR3 protein is CASRTPRGEQFF. The CDR3 nucleotides read TGCGCCAGCAGAACCCCGCGCGGGGAGCAGTTCTTC.

This chain links TRBV29-1 with TRBJ2-3; the match to TRBD2 covers 8 bases. V was clipped by 7 bases and J by 5 bases; unmatched bases: 8. The V gene's germline CDR1 is SQVTM and CDR2 ANQGSEA. The CDR3 is made up of 13 amino acids. For the CDR3, the DNA is TGCAGCGCGTTAGGCCTAGCGGGAGATACGCAGTATTTT. Protein product: CSALGLAGDTQYF.

The rearrangement joins TRBV18 to TRBJ2-1; either TRBD1 or TRBD2 may supply D (5 bases each). Germline values: CDR1 KGHSH, CDR2 LQKENI. The CDR3 is 15 residues long. The V end was cut by 5 bases, the J end by 7 bases, with 18 bases between. CDR3 protein: CASSGSRDGNNEQFF. CDR3 nucleotide sequence: TGTGCCAGCTCAGGGAGCAGGGATGGTAATAATGAGCAGTTCTTC.

The CDR3 DNA reads as TGTGCCACCAGCTGGGGAGGCAGCCCCCAAGAGACCCAGTACTTC. Protein product: CATSWGGSPQETQYF. This chain connects TRBV15 to TRBJ2-5; D is perhaps TRBD2 (6 bases). Trimming took 5 bases from V and 1 from J, leaving 14 bases between them. Germline lookup yields CDR1 LNHNV and CDR2 YYDKDF (reference sequence). The CDR3 has 15 amino acids.

The chain links TRBV18 to TRBJ2-7; D ambiguous. The CDR3 spans 13 residues. Germline V gene lookup returns CDR1 KGHSH and CDR2 LQKENI. Trimming took 3 bases from V and 2 from J, leaving 8 bases between them. The CDR3 nucleotides are TGTGCCAGCTCACCCACGGCTACCTACGAGCAGTACTTC. This gives the protein CASSPTATYEQYF.

J is TRBJ1-6 and V is TRBV19; TRBD1 matches at 8 bases. The V and J ends lost 1 base and 7 bases, in that order; junction bases with no gene match: 6. The CDR3 length is 16 residues. CDR1 is LNHDA and CDR2 is SQIVND in the germline V gene (reference sequence). The CDR3: CASSIVPRGPNSPLHF. The DNA of the CDR3 is TGTGCCAGTAGTATAGTCCCCAGGGGGCCGAATTCACCCCTCCACTTT.

The rearrangement joins TRBV12-3 or TRBV12-4 to TRBJ1-5, with 7 bases aligning to TRBD1. The CDR3 spans 14 residues. V trimming: 2 bases; J trimming: 4 bases; junction bases outside the gene matches: 2. In DNA, the CDR3 is TGTGCCAGCAGTTTAACGGACAGGAATCAGCCCCAGCATTTT. Protein product: CASSLTDRNQPQHF.

This sequence joins TRBV4-1 and TRBJ1-4; the match to TRBD1 covers 7 bases. The CDR3 is made up of 14 amino acids. Looked up from germline, CDR1 is MGHRA and CDR2 is YSYEKL. V gave up 4 bases and J gave up 8 bases; unmatched junction bases: 7. The CDR3: CASSPRGVDEKLFF. In DNA form, the CDR3 reads TGCGCCAGCAGCCCCAGGGGGGTAGACGAAAAACTGTTTTTT.

The rearrangement joins TRBV9 to TRBJ1-4; D not certain. Per the germline V gene, CDR1 is SGDLS and CDR2 is YYNGEE. This CDR3 has 17 residues. Deletions cut 3 bases from V and 2 bases from J, with 17 bases between. The CDR3 region is CASSATLFRPTNEKLFF. DNA of the CDR3: TGTGCCAGCAGCGCAACCCTTTTTAGGCCTACTAATGAAAAACTGTTTTTT. The full variable domain, its missing parts supplied by reference TRBV9 and TRBJ1-4, is DSGVTQTPKHLITATGQRVTLRCSPRSGDLSVYWYQQSLDQGLQFLIQYYNGEERAKGNILERFSAQQFPDLHSELNLSSLELGDSALYFCASSATLFRPTNEKLFFGSGTQLSVL.

The CDR3 bases are TGTGCCAGCAGCCAAACCACTAGCGGAAGCACAGATACGCAGTATTTT. It yields the protein CASSQTTSGSTDTQYF. V and J are TRBV4-2 and TRBJ2-3; 8 nucleotides line up with TRBD2. Germline V gene data show CDR1 as LGHNA and CDR2 as YNFKEQ. The length of the CDR3 is 16 residues. Losses at the gene ends were 2 bases for V and 0 bases for J; bases not matched to a gene: 4.

The chain uses TRBV23-1 and TRBJ2-1; the D call may be TRBD1 or TRBD2 (5 bases each). TRBV23-1 is treated as an ORF (open reading frame) with a function not yet certain. CDR3 length: 14 amino acids. The V gene lost 0 bases and the J gene lost 9 bases, with 12 bases spanning the gap. CDR3 nucleotide sequence: TGCGCCAGCAGTCAATCCTTGTGGGGGACTGAGCAGTTCTTC. Translation gives CASSQSLWGTEQFF.

This chain uses TRBV7-7 with TRBJ2-1; a weak D match, TRBD1 (6 bases). There are 13 residues in the CDR3. Germline CDR1 is SSHAT and CDR2 is FNYEAQ (reference sequence). Deletions cut 2 bases from V and 8 bases from J, with 10 bases between. CDR3 sequence (DNA): TGTGCCAGCAGCTTAACGACAGGTCATGAGCAGTTCTTC. This codes for CASSLTTGHEQFF.

The rearrangement uses TRBV2 and TRBJ1-3, with 7 bases matching TRBD1. This CDR3 region has 13 residues. J lost 2 bases, V lost 7 bases, and 2 bases had no gene match. Germline CDR1 is SNHLY and CDR2 is FYNNEI. CDR3 nucleotide sequence: TGTGCCAGCACAGGGACAGCTGGAAACACCATATATTTT. Protein product: CASTGTAGNTIYF.

The chain couples TRBV7-9 to TRBJ1-2, with D perhaps TRBD1 (5 bases). The CDR3 spans 14 residues. Trimming took off 3 bases at V and 0 bases at J, with 8 bases between the two ends. Germline V gene lookup returns CDR1 SEHNR and CDR2 FQNEAQ (reference sequence). The CDR3 bases are TGTGCCAGCAGCTTGGTGACAGCTAACTATGGCTACACCTTC. Residues: CASSLVTANYGYTF. Together with reference TRBV7-9 and TRBJ1-2, the CDR3 gives the full variable domain: DTGVSQNPRHKITKRGQNVTFRCDPISEHNRLYWYRQTLGQGPEFLTYFQNEAQLEKSRLLSDRFSAERPKGSFSTLEIQRTEQGDSAMYLCASSLVTANYGYTFGSGTRLTVV.

The J gene is TRBJ1-2, the V gene TRBV12-3 or TRBV12-4, with 8 bases identical to TRBD1. This CDR3 has 14 amino acids. V lost 6 bases and J lost 8; bases outside the gene matches: 11. DNA for the CDR3: TGTGCCAGCAGCACAAAACAGGGGGTGATCGGCTACACCTTC. Its translation: CASSTKQGVIGYTF.

The V and J genes are TRBV4-1 and TRBJ2-7; D remains unclear. With 3 bases removed from V and 2 bases from J, the gap between germline ends came to 5 bases. Germline V gives CDR1 MGHRA, CDR2 YSYEKL. This CDR3 has 12 amino acids. The CDR3 nucleotides are TGCGCCAGCAGCCAGAACCCCTACGAGCAGTACTTC. Translating gives CASSQNPYEQYF.

The CDR3 spells CSGDRGAKGYTF. DNA for the CDR3: TGCAGCGGAGACAGGGGGGCCAAGGGCTACACCTTC. The V call is TRBV29-1, the J call TRBJ1-2; 9 bases align to TRBD1. The CDR3 is 12 residues long. The germline CDR1 and CDR2 sequences are SQVTM and ANQGSEA. V dropped 7 bases and J dropped 8; count of bases not matched to a gene: 8.

This clonotype was detected only once. The chain combines TRBV5-6 with TRBJ1-1; the D gene is possibly TRBD1 (5 bases). CDR1 is SGHDT and CDR2 is YYEEEE in the germline V gene. The CDR3 is 16 residues long. V lost 5 bases to trimming and J lost 2 bases, with 19 bases between them. As DNA, the CDR3 is TGTGCCAGCAGGCCCTTGGACATGGGAATAAACACTGAAGCTTTCTTT. This encodes CASRPLDMGINTEAFF.

This chain joins TRBV4-1 and TRBJ2-6, with a possible D match to TRBD1 (6 bases). This CDR3 is 16 amino acids long. Per the germline V gene, CDR1 is MGHRA and CDR2 is YSYEKL. Trimming stripped 2 bases from V and 2 bases from J, with 10 bases between. CDR3 DNA: TGCGCCAGCAGCCAAAGAAGGGGGACTGGGGCCAACGTCCTGACTTTC. Its protein product is CASSQRRGTGANVLTF.

The J gene is TRBJ2-1, the V gene TRBV29-1; 14 bases agree with TRBD2. From germline, CDR1 is SQVTM and CDR2 ANQGSEA. The CDR3 length is 16 residues. J lost 7 bases, V lost 0 bases, and 5 bases had no gene match. The CDR3 DNA is TGCAGCGTTGAAGATCCCGGACTAGCGGGAGGAAATGAGCAGTTCTTC. This codes for CSVEDPGLAGGNEQFF.

This chain connects TRBV2 to TRBJ1-3; D remains ambiguous. The germline gives CDR1 SNHLY, CDR2 FYNNEI. The CDR3 loop spans 14 amino acids. V was clipped by 2 bases and J by 0 bases, with 5 bases between them. The CDR3 bases are TGTGCCAGCAGTGAACATGGCTCTGGAAACACCATATATTTT. It yields the protein CASSEHGSGNTIYF.